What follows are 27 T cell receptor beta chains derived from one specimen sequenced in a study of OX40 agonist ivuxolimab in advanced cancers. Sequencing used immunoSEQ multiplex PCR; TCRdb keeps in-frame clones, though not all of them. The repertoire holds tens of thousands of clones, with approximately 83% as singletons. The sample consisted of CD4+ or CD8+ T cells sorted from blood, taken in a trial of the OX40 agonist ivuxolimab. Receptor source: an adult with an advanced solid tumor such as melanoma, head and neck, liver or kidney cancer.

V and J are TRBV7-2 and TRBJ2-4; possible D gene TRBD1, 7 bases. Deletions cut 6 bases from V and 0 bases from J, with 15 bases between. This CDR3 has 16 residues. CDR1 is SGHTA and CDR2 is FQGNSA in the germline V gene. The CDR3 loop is CASSYNRGLAKNIQYF. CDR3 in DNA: TGTGCCAGCAGTTACAACAGGGGACTAGCCAAAAACATTCAGTACTTC.

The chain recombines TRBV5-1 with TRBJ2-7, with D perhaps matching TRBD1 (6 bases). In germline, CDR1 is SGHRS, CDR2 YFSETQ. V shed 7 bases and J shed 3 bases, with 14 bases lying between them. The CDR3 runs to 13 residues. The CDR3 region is CASAPGDFYEQYF. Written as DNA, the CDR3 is TGCGCCAGCGCCCCAGGGGATTTCTACGAGCAGTACTTC.

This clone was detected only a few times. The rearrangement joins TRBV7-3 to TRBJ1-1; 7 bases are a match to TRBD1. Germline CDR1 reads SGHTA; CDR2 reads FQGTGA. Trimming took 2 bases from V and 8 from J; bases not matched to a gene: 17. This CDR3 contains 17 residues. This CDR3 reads CASSLGTAKRAGSEAFF. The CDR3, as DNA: TGTGCCAGCAGCTTAGGGACAGCGAAGAGGGCGGGGTCCGAAGCTTTCTTT. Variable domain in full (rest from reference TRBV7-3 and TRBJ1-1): GAGVSQTPSNKVTEKGKYVELRCDPISGHTALYWYRQSLGQGPEFLIYFQGTGAADDSGLPNDRFFAVRPEGSVSTLKIQRTERGDSAVYLCASSLGTAKRAGSEAFFGQGTRLTVV.

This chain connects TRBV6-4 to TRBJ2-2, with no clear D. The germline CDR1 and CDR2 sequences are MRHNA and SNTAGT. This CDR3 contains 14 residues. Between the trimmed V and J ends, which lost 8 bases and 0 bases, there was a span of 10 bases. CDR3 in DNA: TGTGCCAGCCGACACACCCCGAACACCGGGGAGCTGTTTTTT. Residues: CASRHTPNTGELFF.

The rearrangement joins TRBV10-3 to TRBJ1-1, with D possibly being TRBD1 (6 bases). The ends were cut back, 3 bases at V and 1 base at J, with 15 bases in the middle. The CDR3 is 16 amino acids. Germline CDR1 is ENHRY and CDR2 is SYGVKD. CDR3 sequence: CAISDGTTGRNTEAFF. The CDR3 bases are TGTGCCATCAGTGATGGGACAACCGGGAGGAACACTGAAGCTTTCTTT.

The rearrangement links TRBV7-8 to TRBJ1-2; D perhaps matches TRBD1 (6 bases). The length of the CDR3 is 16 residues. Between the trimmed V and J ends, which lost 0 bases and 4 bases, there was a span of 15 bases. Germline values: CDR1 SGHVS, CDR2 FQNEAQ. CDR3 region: CASSLAPAGAGYGYTF. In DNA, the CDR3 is TGTGCCAGCAGCTTAGCCCCCGCGGGGGCTGGCTATGGCTACACCTTC.

CDR3 sequence reads: CASSPQDGNLYYGYTF. Here the CDR3 DNA reads TGTGCCAGCAGTCCCCAGGACGGGAATCTATACTATGGCTACACCTTC. The rearrangement uses TRBV6-6 and TRBJ1-2; no definite D call. The CDR3 spans 16 residues. CDR1 is MNHNY and CDR2 is SVGAGI in the germline V gene (reference sequence). Trimming removed 5 bases at V and 3 bases at J, with 19 bases between.

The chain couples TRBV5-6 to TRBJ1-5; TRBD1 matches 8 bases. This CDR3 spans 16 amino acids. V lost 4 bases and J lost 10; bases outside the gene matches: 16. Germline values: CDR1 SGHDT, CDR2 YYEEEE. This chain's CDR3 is CASSPGGQGPRGPQHF. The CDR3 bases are TGTGCCAGCAGCCCGGGTGGACAGGGCCCAAGGGGACCCCAGCATTTT.

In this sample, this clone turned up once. The CDR3, as DNA: TGCGCCAGCAGCGCAGGGACAGGCAATCAGCCCCAGCATTTT. Residues: CASSAGTGNQPQHF. The chain combines TRBV5-1 with TRBJ1-5, with 7 bases identical to TRBD1. V trimming: 4 bases; J trimming: 2 bases; junction bases outside the gene matches: 3. Germline CDR1 and CDR2: SGHRS and YFSETQ. The CDR3 consists of 14 residues.

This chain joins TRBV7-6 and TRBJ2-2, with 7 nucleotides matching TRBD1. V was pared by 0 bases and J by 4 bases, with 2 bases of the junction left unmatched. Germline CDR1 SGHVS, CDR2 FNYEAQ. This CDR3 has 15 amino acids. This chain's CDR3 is CASSLATGPTGELFF. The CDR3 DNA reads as TGTGCCAGCAGCTTAGCGACAGGGCCCACCGGGGAGCTGTTTTTT.

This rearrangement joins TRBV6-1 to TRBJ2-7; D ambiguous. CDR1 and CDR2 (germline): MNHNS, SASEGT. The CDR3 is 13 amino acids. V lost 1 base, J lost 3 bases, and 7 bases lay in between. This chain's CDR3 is CASSEGYVYEQYF. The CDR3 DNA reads TGTGCCAGCAGTGAAGGCTACGTCTACGAGCAGTACTTC.

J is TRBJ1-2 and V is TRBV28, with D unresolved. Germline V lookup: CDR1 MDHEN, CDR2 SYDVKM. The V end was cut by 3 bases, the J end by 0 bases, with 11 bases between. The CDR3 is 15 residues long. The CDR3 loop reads CASSFRWASNYGYTF. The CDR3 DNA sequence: TGTGCCAGCAGTTTTAGATGGGCCTCTAACTATGGCTACACCTTC.

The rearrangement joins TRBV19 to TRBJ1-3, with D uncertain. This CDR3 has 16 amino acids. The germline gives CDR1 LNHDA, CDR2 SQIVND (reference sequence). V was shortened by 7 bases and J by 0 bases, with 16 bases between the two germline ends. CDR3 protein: CASISQSGLSGNTIYF. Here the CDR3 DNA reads TGTGCCAGTATTAGTCAGTCCGGTCTCTCTGGAAACACCATATATTTT. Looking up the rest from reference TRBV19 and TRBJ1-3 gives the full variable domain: DGGITQSPKYLFRKEGQNVTLSCEQNLNHDAMYWYRQDPGQGLRLIYYSQIVNDFQKGDIAEGYSVSREKKESFPLTVTSAQKNPTAFYLCASISQSGLSGNTIYFGEGSWLTVV.

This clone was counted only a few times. CDR3 bases: TGTGCCAGCAGCGACATAGGCCGGCGGACTGAAGCTTTCTTT. It specifies CASSDIGRRTEAFF. The chain combines TRBV2 with TRBJ1-1; D uncertain. Germline lookup yields CDR1 SNHLY and CDR2 FYNNEI. The CDR3 contains 14 residues. Trimming cost V 6 bases and J 5 bases, with 16 bases left between them.

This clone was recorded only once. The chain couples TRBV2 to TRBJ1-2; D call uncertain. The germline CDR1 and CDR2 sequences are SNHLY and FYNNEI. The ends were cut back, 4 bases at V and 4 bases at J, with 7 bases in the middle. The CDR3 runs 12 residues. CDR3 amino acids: CASSADRYGYTF. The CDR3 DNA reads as TGTGCCAGCAGTGCGGATCGCTATGGCTACACCTTC.

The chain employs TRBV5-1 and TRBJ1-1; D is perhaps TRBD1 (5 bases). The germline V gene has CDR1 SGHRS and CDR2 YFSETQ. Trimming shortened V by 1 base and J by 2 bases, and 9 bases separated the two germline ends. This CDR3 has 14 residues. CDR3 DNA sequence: TGCGCCAGCAGCTTGCTTGACAGTAACACTGAAGCTTTCTTT. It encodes CASSLLDSNTEAFF. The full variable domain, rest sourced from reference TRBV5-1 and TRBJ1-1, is KAGVTQTPRYLIKTRGQQVTLSCSPISGHRSVSWYQQTPGQGLQFLFEYFSETQRNKGNFPGRFSGRQFSNSRSEMNVSTLELGDSALYLCASSLLDSNTEAFFGQGTRLTVV.

The CDR3 DNA is TGTGCCAGCAGCTGGGCCGGGTCGTTTGAGCAGTTCTTC. This codes for CASSWAGSFEQFF. The chain is built from TRBV5-4 and TRBJ2-1; D is unresolved. V was shortened by 3 bases and J by 9 bases, with 13 bases between the two germline ends. This CDR3 contains 13 residues. Germline assignment: CDR1 SGHNT and CDR2 YYREEE (reference sequence).

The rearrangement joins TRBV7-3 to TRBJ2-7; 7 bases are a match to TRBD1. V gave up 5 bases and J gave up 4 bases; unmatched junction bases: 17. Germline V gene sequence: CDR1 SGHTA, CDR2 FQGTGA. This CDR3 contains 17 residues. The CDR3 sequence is CASSTDRAPNKKYEQYF. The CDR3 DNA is TGTGCCAGCAGCACAGACAGGGCCCCCAACAAGAAATACGAGCAGTACTTC.

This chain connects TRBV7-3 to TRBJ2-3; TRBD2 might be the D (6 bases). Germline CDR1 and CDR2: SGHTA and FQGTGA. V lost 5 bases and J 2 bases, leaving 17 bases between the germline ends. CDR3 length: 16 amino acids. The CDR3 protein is CASSGHPGLNTDTQYF. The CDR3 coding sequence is TGTGCCAGCAGCGGACATCCGGGACTTAACACAGATACGCAGTATTTT.

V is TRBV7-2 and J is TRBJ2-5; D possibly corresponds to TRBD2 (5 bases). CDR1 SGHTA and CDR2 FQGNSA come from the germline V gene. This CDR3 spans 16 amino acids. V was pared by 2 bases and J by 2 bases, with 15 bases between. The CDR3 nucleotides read TGTGCCAGCAGCTTAAGTTACGGTGGCGGGCAAGAGACCCAGTACTTC. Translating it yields CASSLSYGGGQETQYF.

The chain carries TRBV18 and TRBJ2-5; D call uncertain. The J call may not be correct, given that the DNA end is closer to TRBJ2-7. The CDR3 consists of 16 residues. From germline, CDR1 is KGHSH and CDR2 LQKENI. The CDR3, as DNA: TGTGCCAGCTCACCTGACAAGGCCGTCGTGAAAGGCGAGCAGTACTTC. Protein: CASSPDKAVVKGEQYF.

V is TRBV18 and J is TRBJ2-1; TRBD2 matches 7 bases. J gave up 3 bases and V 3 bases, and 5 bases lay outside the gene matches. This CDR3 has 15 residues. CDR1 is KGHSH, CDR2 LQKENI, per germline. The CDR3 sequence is CASSPSSGDYNEQFF. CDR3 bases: TGTGCCAGCTCACCTTCCAGCGGGGACTACAATGAGCAGTTCTTC. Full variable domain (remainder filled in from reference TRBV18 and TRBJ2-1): NAGVMQNPRHLVRRRGQEARLRCSPMKGHSHVYWYRQLPEEGLKFMVYLQKENIIDESGMPKERFSAEFPKEGPSILRIQQVVRGDSAAYFCASSPSSGDYNEQFFGPGTRLTVL.

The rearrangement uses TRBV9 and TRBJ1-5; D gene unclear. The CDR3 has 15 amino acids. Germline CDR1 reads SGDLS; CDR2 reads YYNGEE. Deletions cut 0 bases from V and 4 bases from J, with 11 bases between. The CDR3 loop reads CASSVGAASNQPQHF. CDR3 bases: TGTGCCAGCAGCGTAGGGGCAGCCTCTAATCAGCCCCAGCATTTT.

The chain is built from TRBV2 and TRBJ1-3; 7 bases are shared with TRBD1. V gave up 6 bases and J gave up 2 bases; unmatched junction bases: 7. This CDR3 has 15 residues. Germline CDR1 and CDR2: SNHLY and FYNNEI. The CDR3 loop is CASSASTGAGNTIYF. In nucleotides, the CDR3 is TGTGCCAGCAGCGCCTCTACAGGGGCTGGAAACACCATATATTTT.

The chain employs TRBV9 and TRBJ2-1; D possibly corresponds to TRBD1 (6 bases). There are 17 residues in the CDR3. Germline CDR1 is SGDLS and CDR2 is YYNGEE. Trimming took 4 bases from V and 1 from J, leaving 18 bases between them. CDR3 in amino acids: CASSLQPTGLSYNEQFF. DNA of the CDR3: TGTGCCAGCAGCCTTCAACCTACAGGGCTTTCCTACAATGAGCAGTTCTTC.

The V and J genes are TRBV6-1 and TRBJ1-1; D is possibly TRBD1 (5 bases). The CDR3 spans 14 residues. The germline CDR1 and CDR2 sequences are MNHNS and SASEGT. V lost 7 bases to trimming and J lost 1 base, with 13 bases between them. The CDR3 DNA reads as TGTGCCAGCATACCCGGACAACGGAACACTGAAGCTTTCTTT. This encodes CASIPGQRNTEAFF.

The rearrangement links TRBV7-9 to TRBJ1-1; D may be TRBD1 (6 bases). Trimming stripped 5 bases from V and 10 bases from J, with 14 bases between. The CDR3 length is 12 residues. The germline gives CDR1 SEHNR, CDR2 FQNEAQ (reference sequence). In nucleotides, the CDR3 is TGTGCCAGCAGCCAAGGGGGGAGGAGAGCTTTCTTT. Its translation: CASSQGGRRAFF.